This TCR beta chain was found in a study of T cell responses to AZD1222 COVID-19 vaccine. Study results and caveats: Repertoires in all cases were sampled only once the peak T cell response had passed. Only five to seven AZD1222 recipients were seropositive at baseline.

As to this clone: Antigen specificity is unknown.

Trimming shortened V by 7 bases and J by 4 bases, and 13 bases separated the two germline ends. The length of the CDR3 is 13 residues. Libraries were prepared by immunoSEQ multiplex PCR; TCRdb keeps only in-frame clonotypes and omits some of them. The sample lists some 96,000 clones; 89% were seen once. Sequenced here: peripheral blood, sampled on day 0 of AZD1222 vaccination. V gene TRBV12-3 or TRBV12-4 combines with J gene TRBJ1-2; weak D call: TRBD1 (6 bases). This TCR was recovered from an adult in good health. The CDR3 region is CASTWGRIYGYTF. CDR3 DNA sequence: TGTGCCAGCACATGGGGGCGGATCTATGGCTACACCTTC.